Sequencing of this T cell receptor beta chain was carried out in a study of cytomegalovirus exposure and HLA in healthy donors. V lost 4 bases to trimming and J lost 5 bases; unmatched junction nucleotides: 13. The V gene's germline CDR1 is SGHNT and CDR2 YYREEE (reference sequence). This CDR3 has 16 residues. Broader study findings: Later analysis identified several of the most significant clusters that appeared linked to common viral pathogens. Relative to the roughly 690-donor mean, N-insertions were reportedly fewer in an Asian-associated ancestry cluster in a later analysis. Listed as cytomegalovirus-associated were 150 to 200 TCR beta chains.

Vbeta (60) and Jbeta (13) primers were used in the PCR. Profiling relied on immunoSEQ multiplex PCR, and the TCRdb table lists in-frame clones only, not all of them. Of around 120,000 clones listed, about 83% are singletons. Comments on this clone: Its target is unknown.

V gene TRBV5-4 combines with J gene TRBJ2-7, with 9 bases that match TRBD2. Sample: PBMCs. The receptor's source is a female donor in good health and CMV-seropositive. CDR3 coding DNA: TGTGCCAGCAGCGTGGGGGGGGCGGGAGGGCTCCACGAGCAGTACTTC. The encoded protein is CASSVGGAGGLHEQYF.